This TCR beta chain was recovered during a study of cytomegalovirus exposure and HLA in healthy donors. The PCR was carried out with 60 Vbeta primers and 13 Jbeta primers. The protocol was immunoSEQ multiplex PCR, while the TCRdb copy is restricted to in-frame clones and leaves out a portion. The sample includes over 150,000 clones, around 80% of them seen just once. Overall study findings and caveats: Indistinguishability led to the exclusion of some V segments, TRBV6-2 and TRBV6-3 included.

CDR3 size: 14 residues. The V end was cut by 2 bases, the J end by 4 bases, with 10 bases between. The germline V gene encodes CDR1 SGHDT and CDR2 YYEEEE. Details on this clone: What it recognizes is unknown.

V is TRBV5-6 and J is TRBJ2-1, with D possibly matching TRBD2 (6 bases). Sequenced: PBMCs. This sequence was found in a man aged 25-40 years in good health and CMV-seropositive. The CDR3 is CASSFGLIYNEQFF. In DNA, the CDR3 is TGTGCCAGCAGCTTTGGACTAATTTACAATGAGCAGTTCTTC.